The 9 T cell receptor beta chains in this list originate from one sample, sequenced in a study of T cells in localized non-small cell lung cancer. Clones were read by immunoSEQ multiplex PCR, and TCRdb kept only the in-frame ones, dropping some. The table lists tens of thousands of clones, about 89% of them singletons. Specimen: peripheral blood, collected before any cancer treatment. The receptor source for this set is a male donor at least 60 years old with stage I lung adenocarcinoma.

This chain joins TRBV5-1 and TRBJ1-1, with 10 bases identical to TRBD1. CDR3 length equals 15 residues. Germline V gene sequence: CDR1 SGHRS, CDR2 YFSETQ. Trimming took 4 bases from V and 2 from J; bases not matched to a gene: 5. The CDR3 loop reads CASSVGQGGNTEAFF. The CDR3 DNA sequence: TGCGCCAGCAGCGTCGGACAGGGGGGAAACACTGAAGCTTTCTTT. Full variable domain (remainder filled in from reference TRBV5-1 and TRBJ1-1): KAGVTQTPRYLIKTRGQQVTLSCSPISGHRSVSWYQQTPGQGLQFLFEYFSETQRNKGNFPGRFSGRQFSNSRSEMNVSTLELGDSALYLCASSVGQGGNTEAFFGQGTRLTVV.

The genes are TRBV28 and TRBJ1-2, with a weak D call TRBD1 (6 bases). Germline CDR1 MDHEN, CDR2 SYDVKM. The germline V and J ends were trimmed by 4 bases and 5 bases, with 20 bases remaining between them. This CDR3 contains 16 residues. CDR3: CASSSPDRIARYGYTF. DNA of the CDR3: TGTGCCAGCAGTTCCCCCGACAGGATAGCACGGTATGGCTACACCTTC.

The J gene is TRBJ2-2, the V gene TRBV5-4, with D possibly being TRBD2 (6 bases). CDR1 and CDR2 (germline): SGHNT, YYREEE (reference sequence). This CDR3 comprises 14 residues. Trimming stripped 4 bases from V and 5 bases from J, with 12 bases between. This chain's CDR3 is CASSLRRGTGELFF. DNA for the CDR3: TGTGCCAGCAGCCTGCGCCGGGGGACCGGGGAGCTGTTTTTT.

The J gene is TRBJ1-2, the V gene TRBV20-1; perhaps TRBD1 as D (6 bases). The CDR3 contains 10 residues. Trimming stripped 6 bases from V and 8 bases from J, with 10 bases between. Germline CDR1 reads DFQATT; CDR2 reads SNEGSKA (reference sequence). In DNA form, the CDR3 reads TGCAGTGCCCCACAGGGCGGCTACACCTTC. Its protein product is CSAPQGGYTF.

The chain links TRBV19 to TRBJ1-1; TRBD1 is a possible D gene (6 bases). Germline V CDR1 and CDR2: LNHDA, SQIVND (reference sequence). V lost 5 bases and J lost 7, with 11 bases in between. The CDR3 has 12 residues. The CDR3 nucleotides are TGTGCCAGTAGTCCCCGGGACAATGAAGCTTTCTTT. Residues: CASSPRDNEAFF.

V gene TRBV4-1 combines with J gene TRBJ1-1; 8 nucleotides match TRBD1. V shed 2 bases, J shed 0 bases, and the junction held 8 bases outside the gene matches. The CDR3 has 17 amino acids. Germline V lookup: CDR1 MGHRA, CDR2 YSYEKL. CDR3 sequence: CASSQPSTGDLNTEAFF. The CDR3 nucleotides read TGCGCCAGCAGCCAACCCTCGACAGGGGACCTGAACACTGAAGCTTTCTTT.

V gene TRBV19 combines with J gene TRBJ2-1; TRBD1 is a possible D gene (6 bases). This CDR3 has 17 residues. The germline V and J ends were trimmed by 3 bases and 5 bases, with 20 bases remaining between them. Germline V gene sequence: CDR1 LNHDA, CDR2 SQIVND (reference sequence). The CDR3 DNA follows: TGTGCCAGTAGTATTTCCTGGGGCAGGGGAACCAACAATGAGCAGTTCTTC. Protein: CASSISWGRGTNNEQFF.

The genes are TRBV28 and TRBJ2-2, with D tentatively TRBD1 or TRBD2 (5 bases each). Germline loops: CDR1 MDHEN, CDR2 SYDVKM. There are 16 residues in the CDR3. Trimming removed 6 bases from V and 0 bases from J, with 14 bases in between. CDR3 coding DNA: TGTGCCAGCAGCTACTCGGGACCGACGAACACCGGGGAGCTGTTTTTT. As protein: CASSYSGPTNTGELFF.

This chain links TRBV5-1 with TRBJ2-5; D may be TRBD1 or TRBD2 (6 bases each). The CDR3 sequence is 14 residues long. Trimming pared 2 bases from V and 1 base from J, leaving 9 bases between. Per the germline V gene, CDR1 is SGHRS and CDR2 is YFSETQ. This CDR3 reads CASSLGGGQETQYF. The CDR3 DNA is TGCGCCAGCAGCTTAGGGGGAGGCCAAGAGACCCAGTACTTC.